This TCR beta chain derives from a study of beta chain features in type 1 diabetes. Study background: Across every sample, roughly 100 million sorted cells were examined in total.

Expressed TCRB transcripts got sequenced, as all isolated RNA was reverse transcribed. This table comes from immunoSEQ multiplex PCR, and its TCRdb copy is limited to in-frame clones, with some not included. The sample carries roughly 300,000 clones, about a tenth recorded once. Per germline, CDR1 LNHDA and CDR2 SQIVND (reference sequence). Trimming cost V 7 bases and J 8 bases, with 18 bases left between them. The CDR3 sequence is 15 residues long. General observations from the study: Among patients with Type 1 diabetes, TCRB CDR3s were moderately but significantly shorter in every one of the four CD4+ subsets.

This clone was seen repeatedly, ten times or more. The antigen is unknown. Researchers reported sorting CD4+ naive, central memory, regulatory and stem cell-like memory cells via CD45RO/CCR7/CD25/CD127/CD95/CD27. Without exception, sorted populations had purity beyond 98%. The TCR sequence derives from a man aged 25 to 45 with type 1 diabetes. Material for sequencing was central memory CD4+ T cells from blood. The chain has TRBV19 and TRBJ1-6; D may be TRBD1 (5 bases). The CDR3 DNA follows: TGTGCCAGTACCACACTAGGGGCGCGCGATTCACCCCTCCACTTT. Its protein product is CASTTLGARDSPLHF.